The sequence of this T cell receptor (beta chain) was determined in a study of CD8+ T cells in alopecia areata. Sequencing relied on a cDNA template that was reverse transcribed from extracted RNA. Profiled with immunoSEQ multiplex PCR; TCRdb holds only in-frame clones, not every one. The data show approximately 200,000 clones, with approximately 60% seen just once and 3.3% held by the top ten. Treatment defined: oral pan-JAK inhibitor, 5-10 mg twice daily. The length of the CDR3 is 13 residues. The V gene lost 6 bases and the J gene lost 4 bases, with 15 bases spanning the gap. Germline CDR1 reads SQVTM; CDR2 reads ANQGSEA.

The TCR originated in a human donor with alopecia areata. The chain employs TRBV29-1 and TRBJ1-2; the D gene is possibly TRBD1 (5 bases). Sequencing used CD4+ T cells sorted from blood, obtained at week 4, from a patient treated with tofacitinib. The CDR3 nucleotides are TGCAGCGTGGTTCCCTCCGGGGGCTATGGCTACACCTTC. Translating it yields CSVVPSGGYGYTF.